These T cell receptor beta chains were read from a single sample in a study of post-analysis software for immune sequencing data. TCRdb passed the PCR reads through MiXCR, listing each CDR3 protein once. The top ten hold 9% to 13% of the sample, which has some 450,000 distinct CDR3 sequences, roughly 45% seen once. Source material: blood. The receptors originated from a girl aged 10-17 years with multiple sclerosis. CDR3s include the opening cysteine and the closing phenylalanine or tryptophan. The D gene is left open where the match is weak. Clone size, where shown, is once, few, many, or a class for clones that have expanded.

TRBD2	few	TRBV5-1	TRBJ2-1	CASSGDGRELSNEQFF	TGCGCCAGTAGCGGGGACGGGAGAGAGCTCAGTAATGAGCAGTTCTTC
-	few	TRBV20-1	TRBJ2-1	CSARQNTNEQFF	TGCAGTGCTAGGCAGAACACAAATGAGCAGTTCTTC
-	-	TRBV29-1	TRBJ2-1	CSYIAPGPYSSYNEQFF	TGCAGCTATATAGCGCCGGGACCCTATAGCTCCTACAATGAGCAGTTCTTC
TRBD2	-	TRBV2	TRBJ2-7	CASSQISSGSHEQYF	TGTGCCAGCAGTCAAATCTCTAGCGGGAGCCACGAGCAGTACTTC
TRBD1	few	TRBV7-8	TRBJ1-5	CASSRRRPGQGFQPQHF	TGTGCCAGCAGCCGAAGAAGGCCGGGACAGGGGTTTCAGCCCCAGCATTTT
-	-	TRBV27	TRBJ2-1	CASSPRTVTNEQFF	TGTGCCAGCAGTCCCCGGACGGTGACCAATGAGCAGTTCTTC
TRBD2	-	TRBV12-3/TRBV12-4	TRBJ2-1	CASSLQAGAYNEQFF	TGCGCCAGCAGTTTACAAGCGGGGGCCTACAATGAGCAGTTCTTC
-	few	TRBV5-1	TRBJ2-1	CASSFSPGLYNEQFF	TGCGCCAGCAGCTTCTCCCCCGGGTTATACAATGAGCAGTTCTTC
-	once	TRBV18	TRBJ2-7	CASSSRFDEQYF	TGTGCCAGCTCATCCCGGTTCGACGAGCAGTACTTC
-	-	TRBV29-1	TRBJ1-1	CSVGAGDNTEAFF	TGCAGCGTTGGGGCAGGGGATAACACTGAAGCTTTCTTT
-	few	TRBV15	TRBJ1-6	CATTLDAYNSPLHF	TGTGCCACGACCCTGGACGCATATAATTCACCCCTCCACTTT
TRBD1	once	TRBV24-1	TRBJ1-1	CATSETGIHTEAFF	TGTGCCACCAGTGAGACAGGGATTCACACTGAAGCTTTCTTT
-	-	TRBV12-3/TRBV12-4	TRBJ2-7	CASHRSGHEQYF	TGTGCCAGCCACAGGAGTGGGCACGAGCAGTACTTC
TRBD2	-	TRBV27	TRBJ2-7	CASRPWTSSYEQYF	TGTGCCAGCAGGCCATGGACTAGCTCCTACGAGCAGTACTTC
-	-	TRBV20-1	TRBJ2-7	CSAPLALTFLSSYEQYF	TGCAGTGCTCCTCTAGCGTTGACTTTCCTGAGCTCCTACGAGCAGTACTTC
TRBD1	few	TRBV18	TRBJ1-5	CASSLGTGYQPQHF	TGTGCCAGCTCACTAGGGACAGGATATCAGCCCCAGCATTTT